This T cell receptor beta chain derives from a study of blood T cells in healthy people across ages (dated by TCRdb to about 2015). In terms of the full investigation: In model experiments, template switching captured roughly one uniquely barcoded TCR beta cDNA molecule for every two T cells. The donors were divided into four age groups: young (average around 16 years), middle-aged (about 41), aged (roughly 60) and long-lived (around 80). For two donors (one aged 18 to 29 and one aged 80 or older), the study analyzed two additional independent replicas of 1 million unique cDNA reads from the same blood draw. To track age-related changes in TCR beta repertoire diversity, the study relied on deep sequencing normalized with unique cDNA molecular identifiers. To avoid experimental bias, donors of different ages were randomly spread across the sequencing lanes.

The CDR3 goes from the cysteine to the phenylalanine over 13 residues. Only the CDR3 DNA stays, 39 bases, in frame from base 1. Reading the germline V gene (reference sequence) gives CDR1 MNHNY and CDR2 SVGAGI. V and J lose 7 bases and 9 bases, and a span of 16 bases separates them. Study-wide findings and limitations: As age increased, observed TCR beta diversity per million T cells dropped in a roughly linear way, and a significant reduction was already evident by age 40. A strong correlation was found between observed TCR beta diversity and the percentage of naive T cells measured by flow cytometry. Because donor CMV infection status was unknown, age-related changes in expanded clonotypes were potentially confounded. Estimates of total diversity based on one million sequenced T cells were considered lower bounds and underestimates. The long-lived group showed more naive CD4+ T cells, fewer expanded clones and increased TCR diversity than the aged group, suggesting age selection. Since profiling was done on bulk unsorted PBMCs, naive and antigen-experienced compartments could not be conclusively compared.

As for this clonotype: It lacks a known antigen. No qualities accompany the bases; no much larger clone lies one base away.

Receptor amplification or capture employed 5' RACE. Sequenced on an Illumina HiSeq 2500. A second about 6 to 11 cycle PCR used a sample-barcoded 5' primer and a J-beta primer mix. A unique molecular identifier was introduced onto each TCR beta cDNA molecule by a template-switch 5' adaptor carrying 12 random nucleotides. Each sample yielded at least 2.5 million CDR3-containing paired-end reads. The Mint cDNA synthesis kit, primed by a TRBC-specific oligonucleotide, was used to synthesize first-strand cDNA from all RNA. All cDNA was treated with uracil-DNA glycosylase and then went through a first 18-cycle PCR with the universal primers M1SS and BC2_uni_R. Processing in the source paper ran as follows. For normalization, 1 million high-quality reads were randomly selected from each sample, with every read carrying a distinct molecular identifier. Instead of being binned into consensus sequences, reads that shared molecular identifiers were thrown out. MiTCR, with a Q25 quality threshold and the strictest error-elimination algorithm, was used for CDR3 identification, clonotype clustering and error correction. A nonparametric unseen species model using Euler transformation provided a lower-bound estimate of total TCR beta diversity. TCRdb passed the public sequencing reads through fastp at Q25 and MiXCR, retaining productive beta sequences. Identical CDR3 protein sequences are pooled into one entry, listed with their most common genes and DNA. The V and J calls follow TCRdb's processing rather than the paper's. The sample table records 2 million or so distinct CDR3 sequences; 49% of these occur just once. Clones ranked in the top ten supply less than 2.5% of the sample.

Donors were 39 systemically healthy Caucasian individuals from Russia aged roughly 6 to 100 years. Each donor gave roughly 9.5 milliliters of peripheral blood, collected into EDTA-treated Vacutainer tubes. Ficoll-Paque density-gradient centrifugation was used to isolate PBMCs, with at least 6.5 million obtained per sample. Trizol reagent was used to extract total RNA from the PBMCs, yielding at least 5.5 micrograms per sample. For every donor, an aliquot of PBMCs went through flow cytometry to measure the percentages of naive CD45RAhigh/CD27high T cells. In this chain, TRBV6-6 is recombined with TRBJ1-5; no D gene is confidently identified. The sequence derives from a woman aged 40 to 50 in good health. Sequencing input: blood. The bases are TGTGCCAGCAATACAATGTCTGTACGGCCCCAGCATTTT. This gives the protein CASNTMSVRPQHF.